Each of the 14 T cell receptor beta chains below was sequenced from the same sample in a study of T-cell reconstitution after alpha-beta-depleted transplantation in children. As it was prepared, the TCRbeta library received unique molecular identifiers. TCRdb reanalysed the PCR reads using MiXCR and keeps one entry per CDR3 protein. Altogether 450,000 to 600,000 distinct CDR3 sequences are present, around 17% being singletons, with the ten largest covering roughly 3.3%. Sequencing used PBMCs from the stem cell graft donor, obtained from the stem cell graft. These receptors all come from a human donor who donated a stem cell graft to a child with acute lymphoblastic leukemia.

The chain couples TRBV18 to TRBJ1-6; D is unresolved. V gave up 0 bases and J gave up 7 bases, with 4 bases separating them. Germline CDR1 KGHSH, CDR2 LQKENI. The CDR3 covers 13 residues. CDR3 DNA: TGTGCCAGCTCACCACCGCGGAATTCACCCCTCCACTTT. Its translation is CASSPPRNSPLHF.

The table lists this clonotype with a few counts. The chain combines TRBV6-5 with TRBJ2-1; 7 bases match TRBD2. There are 17 residues in the CDR3. V shed 3 bases and J 0 bases; nucleotides not matched to a gene: 8. The germline V gene has CDR1 MNHEY and CDR2 SVGAGI. CDR3 coding DNA: TGTGCCAGCAGTTATGATACGCGGGGGAGCTCCTACAATGAGCAGTTCTTC. It translates to CASSYDTRGSSYNEQFF.

This clonotype was seen only a few times. The chain recombines TRBV10-3 with TRBJ2-2; 7 bases agree with TRBD2. The germline CDR1 and CDR2 sequences are ENHRY and SYGVKD. Germline trimming cut 3 bases from V and 1 base from J; bases unmatched to any gene: 5. This CDR3 has 16 amino acids. The CDR3 spells CAISDWGGGNTGELFF. In DNA form, the CDR3 reads TGTGCCATCAGTGACTGGGGCGGGGGGAACACCGGGGAGCTGTTTTTT.

In this sample, this clonotype turned up a few times. The rearrangement links TRBV19 to TRBJ1-2; TRBD1 matches 7 bases. Germline V gives CDR1 LNHDA, CDR2 SQIVND (reference sequence). This CDR3 has 15 amino acids. J gave up 0 bases and V 5 bases, and 6 bases lay outside the gene matches. The CDR3 region is CASSSTGDSNYGYTF. As DNA, the CDR3 is TGTGCCAGTAGTTCTACAGGGGACTCTAACTATGGCTACACCTTC.

This clonotype was seen a few times. This rearrangement joins TRBV29-1 to TRBJ2-7, with D unclear. The CDR3 totals 12 residues. V dropped 5 bases and J dropped 3 bases, with 11 bases sitting between them. Germline V gene data show CDR1 as SQVTM and CDR2 as ANQGSEA. The CDR3 coding sequence is TGCAGCGTTCGCGGAGACAACTACGAGCAGTACTTC. Its protein is CSVRGDNYEQYF.

V gene TRBV6-5 combines with J gene TRBJ2-2; weak D call: TRBD2 (5 bases). Deletions cut 0 bases from V and 7 bases from J, with 21 bases between. The CDR3 totals 18 residues. Germline-derived CDR1 and CDR2 are MNHEY and SVGAGI. The CDR3 DNA reads TGTGCCAGCAGTTACTCGAAAGGGAGTTCACGGTCCGTCGGGGAGCTGTTTTTT. This sequence encodes CASSYSKGSSRSVGELFF.

J is TRBJ2-2 and V is TRBV6-1, with TRBD2 matching 14 bases. This CDR3 comprises 17 residues. Germline V gene lookup returns CDR1 MNHNS and CDR2 SASEGT. V trimming: 5 bases; J trimming: 1 base; junction bases outside the gene matches: 3. CDR3 in DNA: TGTGCCAGCAGTCGGACTAGCGGGAGGATGAACACCGGGGAGCTGTTTTTT. Translated, it gives CASSRTSGRMNTGELFF.

This clonotype was seen a few times. This chain connects TRBV27 to TRBJ2-6; D uncertain. This CDR3 spans 16 amino acids. Germline V gives CDR1 MNHEY, CDR2 SMNVEV (reference sequence). The V end was cut by 0 bases, the J end by 0 bases, with 6 bases between. The CDR3: CASSLSDLSGANVLTF. The CDR3 DNA is TGTGCCAGCAGTTTATCGGACCTCTCTGGGGCCAACGTCCTGACTTTC.

The rearrangement joins TRBV20-1 to TRBJ2-4; D not resolved. Trimming left V 7 bases short and J 3 bases short, with 16 bases between. CDR3 size: 14 residues. CDR1 and CDR2 from the germline V gene are DFQATT and SNEGSKA (reference sequence). CDR3 DNA sequence: TGCAGTGACGTTCGGGCAGATCTCAAAAACATTCAGTACTTC. This translates into CSDVRADLKNIQYF.

This chain uses TRBV18 with TRBJ2-3; 11 nucleotides agree with TRBD2. Germline V lookup: CDR1 KGHSH, CDR2 LQKENI. Trimming took 1 base from V and 3 from J; bases not matched to a gene: 3. The CDR3 consists of 16 residues. The CDR3 here is CASSPLLAGATDTQYF. The CDR3 nucleotides read TGTGCCAGCTCACCACTACTAGCGGGAGCGACAGATACGCAGTATTTT.

This clonotype turned up a few times. This chain uses TRBV19 with TRBJ1-5; the D is unclear. This CDR3 region has 13 residues. Trimming took 3 bases from V and 5 from J, leaving 8 bases between them. Germline lookup yields CDR1 LNHDA and CDR2 SQIVND (reference sequence). The CDR3 sequence: CASSMAGYQPQHF. As DNA, the CDR3 is TGTGCCAGTAGTATGGCGGGATATCAGCCCCAGCATTTT.

This clonotype was observed many times. The rearrangement links TRBV5-1 to TRBJ1-1; D not resolved. The CDR3 is made up of 14 amino acids. The germline gives CDR1 SGHRS, CDR2 YFSETQ. V was cut by 3 bases and J by 5 bases, with 14 bases left in between. In nucleotides, the CDR3 is TGCGCCAGCAGCTCCCTTGGGCGGGTTACTGAAGCTTTCTTT. This encodes CASSSLGRVTEAFF.

V gene TRBV9 combines with J gene TRBJ2-3; 7 nucleotides align to TRBD1. The J segment lost 0 bases and the V segment lost 4 bases, leaving 8 bases of the junction unmatched. This CDR3 spans 16 amino acids. CDR1 and CDR2 from the germline V gene are SGDLS and YYNGEE. The CDR3 sequence is CASSSRQGSSTDTQYF. The DNA of the CDR3 is TGTGCCAGCAGCTCCCGACAGGGCTCTAGCACAGATACGCAGTATTTT.

This clonotype was observed a handful of times. CDR3: CASSPTGIQGYTF. CDR3 DNA: TGTGCCAGCAGTCCGACAGGAATTCAGGGCTACACCTTC. V usage is TRBV27 and J usage is TRBJ1-2, with D perhaps matching TRBD1 (6 bases). Germline CDR1 and CDR2: MNHEY and SMNVEV (reference sequence). V was cut by 5 bases and J by 8 bases, with 15 bases left in between. The CDR3 totals 13 residues.